The TCR beta chain under discussion was sequenced for a study of blood T cell repertoires in COVID-19. Overall study context: Acute and convalescent COVID-19 specimens originated in the United States, Italy and Spain. T cells, B-cell-depleted T cells, or PBMCs supplied cDNA or gDNA.

Source study methods: Reference gene primers were amplified, and this amplification served to estimate nucleated cell counts. Here immunoSEQ multiplex PCR was the method, and the copy in TCRdb shows in-frame clones only, minus some. V and J calls and clone size follow that table, whereas D and trimming were derived from the DNA. This table holds hundreds of thousands of clones, around 87% found once. Germline V gene sequence: CDR1 MNHEY, CDR2 SVGEGT. Unmatched junction bases numbered 4, after V lost 6 bases and J lost 5 bases. This CDR3 region has 13 residues. The chain joins TRBV6-2 or TRBV6-3 to TRBJ1-5, with 7 bases that match TRBD1. The source material was peripheral blood. The sequence was obtained from a man aged 70 or older with acute or convalescent COVID-19. The CDR3: CASSFDRDQPQHF. DNA of the CDR3: TGTGCCAGCAGCTTCGACAGGGATCAGCCCCAGCATTTT.